Listed below are T cell receptor beta chains from one sample, sequenced in a study of T cells after yellow fever vaccination. TCRdb analysed the 5' RACE reads with MiXCR anew, one entry per CDR3 protein. In the table there are hundreds of thousands of distinct CDR3 sequences, roughly 8.4% of which are singletons. The source was PBMCs, collected about 41 days after the first yellow fever vaccination. The receptor source for this set is a man aged 18 to 29 who received the YFV17D yellow fever vaccine. Both conserved end residues are part of each CDR3. D genes are given only for firm matches. The size entry is marked missing in some rows and otherwise reads once, few, many or a size class.

clone_size	j_call	v_call	d_call	cdr3_nt	cdr3_aa
few	TRBJ2-5	TRBV11-2	.	TGTGCCAGCAGCTTATTCGCCTCGGAGACCCAGTACTTC	CASSLFASETQYF
.	TRBJ1-2	TRBV12-3/TRBV12-4	.	TGTGCCAGCAGCGGGGGCCGGCCCTATGGCTACACCTTC	CASSGGRPYGYTF
few	TRBJ2-7	TRBV5-1	.	TGCGCCAGCAGCTTGTCATCAGTTCCCTACGAGCAGTACTTC	CASSLSSVPYEQYF
many	TRBJ1-4	TRBV11-2	.	TGTGCCAGCAGCTTAGATGTCTGGGGGACAACTAATGAAAAACTGTTTTTT	CASSLDVWGTTNEKLFF
.	TRBJ2-2	TRBV2	.	TGTGCCAGCAGGACGACTAGGTCCGGGGAGCTGTTTTTT	CASRTTRSGELFF
few	TRBJ2-5	TRBV20-1	.	TGCAGTGCTAGTTCCGGGGAACAAGAGACCCAGTACTTC	CSASSGEQETQYF
.	TRBJ2-3	TRBV18	TRBD2	TGTGCCAGCTCGCCCCGGGGGGCGCAGTATTTT	CASSPRGAQYF
few	TRBJ2-3	TRBV2	.	TGTGCCAGCAGTGAAGGCCTAGCAAGCACAGATACGCAGTATTTT	CASSEGLASTDTQYF
few	TRBJ1-1	TRBV12-3/TRBV12-4	.	TGTGCCAGCAGCTTGGGGGGGGTTGTGGGGGGAACTGAAGCTTTCTTT	CASSLGGVVGGTEAFF
.	TRBJ1-5	TRBV5-5	.	TGTGCCAGCAGCCCAGGGGACATTTTCAATCAGCCCCAGCATTTT	CASSPGDIFNQPQHF
.	TRBJ2-7	TRBV5-1	TRBD2	TGCGCCAGCAGCGCCGGGACTAGCGGGGTGTCGGGCGAGCAGTACTTC	CASSAGTSGVSGEQYF
.	TRBJ1-6	TRBV12-3/TRBV12-4	.	TGTGCCAGCAGCCTGACGGATTATAATTCACCCCTCCACTTT	CASSLTDYNSPLHF
.	TRBJ1-5	TRBV7-8	.	TGTGCCAGCAGCGCCAGCAGGGGAGGCAATCAGCCCCAGCATTTT	CASSASRGGNQPQHF
few	TRBJ2-7	TRBV4-1	.	TGCGCCAGCAGCTATGATGCAAACGGAGCCTACGAGCAGTACTTC	CASSYDANGAYEQYF
few	TRBJ2-1	TRBV5-1	TRBD2	TGCGCCAGCCGAGCAGTATATCTAGCGGGGGGCCATGAGCAGTTCTTC	CASRAVYLAGGHEQFF